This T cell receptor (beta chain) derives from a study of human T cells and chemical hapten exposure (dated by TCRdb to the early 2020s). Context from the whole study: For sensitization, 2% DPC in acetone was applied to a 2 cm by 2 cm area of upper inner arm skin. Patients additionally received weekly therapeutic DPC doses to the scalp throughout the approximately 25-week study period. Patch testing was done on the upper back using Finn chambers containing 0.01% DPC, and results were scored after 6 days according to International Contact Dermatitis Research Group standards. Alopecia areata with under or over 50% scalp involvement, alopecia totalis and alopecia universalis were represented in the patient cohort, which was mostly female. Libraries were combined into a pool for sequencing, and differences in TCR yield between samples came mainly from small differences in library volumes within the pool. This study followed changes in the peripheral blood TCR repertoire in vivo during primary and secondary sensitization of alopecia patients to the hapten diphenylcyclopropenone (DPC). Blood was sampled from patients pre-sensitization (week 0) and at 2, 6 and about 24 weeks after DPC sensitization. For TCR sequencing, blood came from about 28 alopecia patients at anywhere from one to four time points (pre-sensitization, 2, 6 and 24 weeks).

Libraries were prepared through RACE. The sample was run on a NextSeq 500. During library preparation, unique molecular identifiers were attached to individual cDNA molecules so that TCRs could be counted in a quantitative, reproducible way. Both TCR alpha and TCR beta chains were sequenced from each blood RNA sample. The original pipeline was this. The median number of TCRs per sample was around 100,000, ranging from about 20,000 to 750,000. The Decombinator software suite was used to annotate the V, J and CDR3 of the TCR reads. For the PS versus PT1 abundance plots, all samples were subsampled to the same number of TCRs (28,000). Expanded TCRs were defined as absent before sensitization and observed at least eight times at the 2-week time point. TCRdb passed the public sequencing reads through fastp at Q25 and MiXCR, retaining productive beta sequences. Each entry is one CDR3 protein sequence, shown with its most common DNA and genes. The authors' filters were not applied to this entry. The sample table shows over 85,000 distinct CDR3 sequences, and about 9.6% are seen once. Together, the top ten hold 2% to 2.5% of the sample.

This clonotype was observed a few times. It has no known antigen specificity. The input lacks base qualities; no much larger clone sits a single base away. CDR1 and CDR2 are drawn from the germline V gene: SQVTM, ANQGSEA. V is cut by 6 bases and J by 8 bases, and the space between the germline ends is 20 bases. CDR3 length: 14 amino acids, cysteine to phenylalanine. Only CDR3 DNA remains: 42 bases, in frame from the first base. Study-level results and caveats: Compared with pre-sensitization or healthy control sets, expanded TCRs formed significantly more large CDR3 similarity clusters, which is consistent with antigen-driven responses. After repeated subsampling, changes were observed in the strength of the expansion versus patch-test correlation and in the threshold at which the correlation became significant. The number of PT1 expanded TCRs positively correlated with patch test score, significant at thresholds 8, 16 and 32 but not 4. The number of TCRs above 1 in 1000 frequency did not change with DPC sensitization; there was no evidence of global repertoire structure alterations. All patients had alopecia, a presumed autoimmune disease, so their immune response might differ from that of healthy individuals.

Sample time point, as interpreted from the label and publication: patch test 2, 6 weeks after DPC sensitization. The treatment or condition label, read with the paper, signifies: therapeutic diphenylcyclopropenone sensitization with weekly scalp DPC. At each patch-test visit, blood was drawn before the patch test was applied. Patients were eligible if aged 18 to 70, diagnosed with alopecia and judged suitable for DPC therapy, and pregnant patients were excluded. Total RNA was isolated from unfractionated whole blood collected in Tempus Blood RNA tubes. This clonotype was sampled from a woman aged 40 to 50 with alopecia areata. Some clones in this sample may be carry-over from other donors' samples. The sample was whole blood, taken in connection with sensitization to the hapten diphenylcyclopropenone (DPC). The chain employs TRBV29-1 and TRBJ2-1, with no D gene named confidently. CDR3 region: CSVLLGSSVDEQFF. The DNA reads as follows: TGCAGCGTGCTCCTTGGCAGCTCCGTGGATGAGCAGTTCTTC.